This TCR beta chain was captured by sequencing in a study of cytomegalovirus exposure and HLA in healthy donors. Study-level results: In a later analysis, V- and J-gene trimming of beta chains associated with a DCLRE1C missense variant, replicated independently. The authors listed 164 TCR beta chains as cytomegalovirus-associated.

The PCR had 60 Vbeta and 13 Jbeta primers. TCRdb's copy holds only in-frame clones and misses some; the assay was immunoSEQ multiplex PCR. The sample includes some 97,000 clones, around 75% of them seen just once. CDR1 and CDR2 (germline): SGHAT, FQNNGV. Trimming took off 1 base at V and 4 bases at J, with 8 bases between the two ends. The CDR3 is made up of 13 amino acids. Concerning this clone itself: Its antigen is not known.

Sequencing was performed on PBMCs. The TCR sequence derives from a male donor in good health and CMV-seropositive. This chain connects TRBV11-2 to TRBJ2-7; D ambiguous. CDR3 residues: CASSLGGPYEQYF. The CDR3 coding sequence is TGTGCCAGCAGCTTAGGAGGCCCGTACGAGCAGTACTTC.